This TCR beta chain was retrieved from a study of graft-versus-host responses after intestinal transplantation. Study-wide background: Transplant recipients had multivisceral, liver-intestinal, or isolated intestinal grafts. After anti-thymocyte globulin induction, recipients took tacrolimus and steroids for 3 to 4 years.

Study observations and caveats: Within allografts, high graft-versus-host to host-versus-graft clonal ratios were seen among patients with graft-donor T cell macrochimerism. There were GvH clones found in recipient marrow, and some of them appeared first in ileum or blood.

The length of the CDR3 is 12 residues. Germline loops: CDR1 SQVTM, CDR2 ANQGSEA. V gave up 6 bases and J gave up 2 bases, with 10 bases separating them. A word on this clone: What it recognizes is unknown.

Sequenced by immunoSEQ multiplex PCR; TCRdb stores in-frame clones only, minus some. Among some 87,000 clones, approximately 92% were seen once, and the ten largest hold around 1.1%. This material consisted of unstimulated CD8+ T cells sorted from spleen or lymph node cells, taken before transplant. This receptor was identified in a human donor who was the organ donor for an intestinal transplant. The V and J genes are TRBV29-1 and TRBJ1-2; tentative D call: TRBD1 (5 bases). The CDR3 region has the DNA TGCAGCGTGACAGCAGCGAACTATGGCTACACCTTC. Translation gives CSVTAANYGYTF.